A single sample is the source of the 32 T cell receptor beta chains below, sequenced in a study of T cell responses to AZD1222 COVID-19 vaccine (dated by TCRdb to 2020 to 2023). The time point label on this specimen signifies: about 28 days (+/-7) after the second vaccine dose. Receptor libraries were prepared by the immunoSEQ multiplex PCR assay. TCRdb re-hosts the immuneACCESS table, in-frame sequences only. Its copies lack some clones; in the studies checked, an unresolved V gene accounts for under half of them, and the cause for the rest is not known. For this sample there are about 150,000 clones; roughly 87% appear just once. Jointly, the top ten make up over 1% of the sample. Sequenced material: peripheral blood, taken 28 days after the second AZD1222 dose. The receptors originated from an adult who received the AZD1222 COVID-19 vaccine.

This chain uses TRBV6-6 with TRBJ2-2; the D is unclear. V shed 1 base and J shed 4 bases, with 7 bases lying between them. Germline CDR1 reads MNHNY; CDR2 reads SVGAGI (reference sequence). The CDR3 extends over 14 amino acids. This CDR3 reads CASSYYPGTGELFF. In nucleotides, the CDR3 is TGTGCCAGCAGTTACTATCCGGGCACCGGGGAGCTGTTTTTT.

In DNA form, the CDR3 reads TGTGCCAGCAGTGAAGTGGGGGCGAACACTGAAGCTTTCTTT. It encodes CASSEVGANTEAFF. The rearrangement joins TRBV6-1 to TRBJ1-1, with D maybe TRBD1 (6 bases). The CDR3 has 14 amino acids. Trimming removed 1 base at V and 1 base at J, with 7 bases between. Germline CDR1 is MNHNS and CDR2 is SASEGT.

This chain connects TRBV6-2 or TRBV6-3 to TRBJ1-6; D gene unclear. Per germline, CDR1 MNHEY and CDR2 SVGEGT. V was cut by 6 bases and J by 10 bases, with 16 bases left in between. The CDR3 totals 14 residues. CDR3 amino acids: CASSRLADRSPLHF. CDR3 nucleotide sequence: TGTGCCAGCAGCCGACTAGCCGATAGATCACCCCTCCACTTT.

The V gene is TRBV11-2, the J gene TRBJ2-7; D possibly corresponds to TRBD2 (5 bases). The CDR3 totals 13 residues. V lost 2 bases, J lost 3 bases, and 8 bases lay in between. Germline CDR1 is SGHAT and CDR2 is FQNNGV. CDR3 bases: TGTGCCAGCAGCTTAATGAGGGTCTACGAGCAGTACTTC. This translates into CASSLMRVYEQYF.

The chain employs TRBV29-1 and TRBJ1-2, with D possibly being TRBD1 (5 bases). Trimming shortened V by 5 bases and J by 2 bases, and 12 bases separated the two germline ends. The germline V gene has CDR1 SQVTM and CDR2 ANQGSEA. This CDR3 comprises 13 residues. The CDR3 sequence is CSVLGTGNYGYTF. The CDR3 nucleotides are TGCAGCGTTTTAGGGACGGGCAACTATGGCTACACCTTC. The complete variable domain, with remaining parts taken from reference TRBV29-1 and TRBJ1-2, reads SAVISQKPSRDICQRGTSLTIQCQVDSQVTMMFWYRQQPGQSLTLIATANQGSEATYESGFVIDKFPISRPNLTFSTLTVSNMSPEDSSIYLCSVLGTGNYGYTFGSGTRLTVV.

V gene TRBV6-5 combines with J gene TRBJ2-7, with TRBD1 matching 7 bases. Germline loops: CDR1 MNHEY, CDR2 SVGAGI. J lost 3 bases, V lost 4 bases, and 6 bases had no gene match. The CDR3 has 14 amino acids. CDR3 DNA sequence: TGTGCCAGCAGTTTGGACAGGCACTTCTACGAGCAGTACTTC. Translating gives CASSLDRHFYEQYF.

The table lists this clone with a few counts. The chain recombines TRBV11-2 with TRBJ2-6; TRBD1 matches at 7 bases. The germline V gene encodes CDR1 SGHAT and CDR2 FQNNGV. V lost 1 base and J lost 0; bases outside the gene matches: 6. CDR3 size: 18 residues. The DNA for the CDR3 is TGTGCCAGCAGCTTAGGGTGGGACAGCCACTCTGGGGCCAACGTCCTGACTTTC. Amino acid sequence: CASSLGWDSHSGANVLTF.

The chain couples TRBV13 to TRBJ2-1; tentatively, D is TRBD1 (6 bases). The germline gives CDR1 PRHDT, CDR2 FYEKMQ (reference sequence). Trimming stripped 5 bases from V and 7 bases from J, with 9 bases between. This CDR3 region has 12 residues. This CDR3 is CASSHRENEQFF. The CDR3 coding sequence is TGTGCCAGCAGCCACAGGGAGAATGAGCAGTTCTTC.

This chain uses TRBV6-5 with TRBJ1-1; a weak D match, TRBD1 (6 bases). This CDR3 comprises 15 residues. The germline V gene encodes CDR1 MNHEY and CDR2 SVGAGI. V lost 0 bases to trimming and J lost 10 bases, with 18 bases between them. The CDR3 spells CASSYSQGISLGAFF. The CDR3 region has the DNA TGTGCCAGCAGTTACTCGCAGGGGATCAGCCTGGGAGCTTTCTTT.

The chain has TRBV6-2 or TRBV6-3 and TRBJ2-6; D perhaps matches TRBD2 (6 bases). Germline lookup yields CDR1 MNHEY and CDR2 SVGEGT. Trimming pared 2 bases from V and 3 bases from J, leaving 11 bases between. This CDR3 is 16 amino acids long. The CDR3 spells CASSYTQGGGANVLTF. Here the CDR3 DNA reads TGTGCCAGCAGTTACACCCAGGGAGGTGGGGCCAACGTCCTGACTTTC.

The J gene is TRBJ1-1, the V gene TRBV7-9; D remains unclear. The germline gives CDR1 SEHNR, CDR2 FQNEAQ (reference sequence). Trimming stripped 5 bases from V and 2 bases from J, with 15 bases between. This CDR3 is built from 15 residues. The DNA of the CDR3 is TGTGCCAGCAGCCACTCGGTGTTTAAAAACACTGAAGCTTTCTTT. It specifies CASSHSVFKNTEAFF. The complete variable domain, with remaining parts taken from reference TRBV7-9 and TRBJ1-1, reads DTGVSQNPRHKITKRGQNVTFRCDPISEHNRLYWYRQTLGQGPEFLTYFQNEAQLEKSRLLSDRFSAERPKGSFSTLEIQRTEQGDSAMYLCASSHSVFKNTEAFFGQGTRLTVV.

This clone turned up a few times. The chain has TRBV18 and TRBJ2-2; D gene unclear. Per germline, CDR1 KGHSH and CDR2 LQKENI. V was trimmed by 2 bases and J by 4 bases, leaving 5 bases between them. There are 13 residues in the CDR3. The DNA of the CDR3 is TGTGCCAGCTCACCAGGGCCCACCGGGGAGCTGTTTTTT. Its translation: CASSPGPTGELFF.

V and J are TRBV5-4 and TRBJ2-7; D is undetermined. Trimming cost V 3 bases and J 0 bases, with 10 bases left between them. Germline lookup yields CDR1 SGHNT and CDR2 YYREEE (reference sequence). The CDR3 consists of 14 residues. The DNA for the CDR3 is TGTGCCAGCAGCTCCGAATCCCGCTCCTACGAGCAGTACTTC. Residues: CASSSESRSYEQYF.

V is TRBV11-2 and J is TRBJ2-5, with D perhaps being TRBD1 or TRBD2 (6 bases each). Germline V gene data show CDR1 as SGHAT and CDR2 as FQNNGV. Between the trimmed V and J ends, which lost 5 bases and 5 bases, there was a span of 15 bases. This CDR3 comprises 14 residues. CDR3 residues: CASSPGVRGETQYF. Written as DNA, the CDR3 is TGTGCCAGCAGCCCGGGGGTGAGGGGGGAGACCCAGTACTTC.

The chain recombines TRBV2 with TRBJ1-3, with a possible D match to TRBD1 (5 bases). The CDR3 spans 15 residues. Looked up from germline, CDR1 is SNHLY and CDR2 is FYNNEI. The V gene lost 7 bases and the J gene lost 3 bases, with 16 bases spanning the gap. The CDR3 region has the DNA TGTGCCAGCACCGCGGGACTTTCGGGTGGAAACACCATATATTTT. Translated, it gives CASTAGLSGGNTIYF.

This rearrangement joins TRBV2 to TRBJ1-1; weak D call: TRBD1 (5 bases). CDR1 is SNHLY, CDR2 FYNNEI, per germline. The length of the CDR3 is 11 residues. V lost 6 bases and J 6 bases, leaving 8 bases between the germline ends. The DNA for the CDR3 is TGTGCCAGCAGCCTGGGGGCTGAAGCTTTCTTT. Its translation is CASSLGAEAFF. Full variable domain (missing parts from reference TRBV2 and TRBJ1-1): EPEVTQTPSHQVTQMGQEVILRCVPISNHLYFYWYRQILGQKVEFLVSFYNNEISEKSEIFDDQFSVERPDGSNFTLKIRSTKLEDSAMYFCASSLGAEAFFGQGTRLTVV.

The rearrangement joins TRBV11-2 to TRBJ2-5; D unclear. This CDR3 contains 14 residues. The V end was cut by 5 bases, the J end by 6 bases, with 16 bases between. The V gene's germline CDR1 is SGHAT and CDR2 FQNNGV. CDR3: CASSMGGAEKTQYF. CDR3 DNA sequence: TGTGCCAGCAGCATGGGCGGTGCTGAAAAGACCCAGTACTTC.

This chain joins TRBV29-1 and TRBJ1-2; no clear D gene. V lost 3 bases to trimming and J lost 2 bases, with 10 bases between them. This CDR3 is built from 13 residues. The germline gives CDR1 SQVTM, CDR2 ANQGSEA. This CDR3 reads CSVEGAGNYGYTF. The CDR3 region has the DNA TGCAGCGTTGAGGGAGCCGGAAACTATGGCTACACCTTC. The variable domain in full, completed from reference TRBV29-1 and TRBJ1-2, reads SAVISQKPSRDICQRGTSLTIQCQVDSQVTMMFWYRQQPGQSLTLIATANQGSEATYESGFVIDKFPISRPNLTFSTLTVSNMSPEDSSIYLCSVEGAGNYGYTFGSGTRLTVV.

V is TRBV3-1 (or the pseudogene TRBV3-2) and J is TRBJ2-7; the match to TRBD1 covers 7 bases. J gave up 4 bases and V 5 bases, and 11 bases lay outside the gene matches. CDR3 length equals 15 residues. Germline V gene sequence: CDR1 LGHDT, CDR2 YNNKEL (reference sequence). The CDR3: CASSLQGLGMYEQYF. CDR3 nucleotides: TGTGCCAGCAGCTTACAGGGGTTGGGGATGTACGAGCAGTACTTC.

J is TRBJ1-3 and V is TRBV19; D possibly corresponds to TRBD1 (5 bases). Germline CDR1 is LNHDA and CDR2 is SQIVND (reference sequence). V was clipped by 7 bases and J by 3 bases, with 13 bases between them. CDR3 length: 14 amino acids. Written as DNA, the CDR3 is TGTGCCAGTAATGGAGGGGCGCGTGGAAACACCATATATTTT. Its protein is CASNGGARGNTIYF. Supplemented by reference TRBV19 and TRBJ1-3, the full variable domain reads DGGITQSPKYLFRKEGQNVTLSCEQNLNHDAMYWYRQDPGQGLRLIYYSQIVNDFQKGDIAEGYSVSREKKESFPLTVTSAQKNPTAFYLCASNGGARGNTIYFGEGSWLTVV.

J is TRBJ1-2 and V is TRBV29-1; TRBD1 aligns across 9 bases. The CDR3 totals 14 residues. CDR1 is SQVTM and CDR2 is ANQGSEA in the germline V gene. The V and J ends lost 4 bases and 1 base, in that order; junction bases with no gene match: 4. CDR3 coding DNA: TGCAGCGTTGCCACAGGGGGCGGTAACTATGGCTACACCTTC. It specifies CSVATGGGNYGYTF.

The rearrangement joins TRBV7-2 to TRBJ2-5; maybe TRBD2 (5 bases). Germline CDR1 reads SGHTA; CDR2 reads FQGNSA. This CDR3 has 14 residues. V was cut by 7 bases and J by 4 bases, with 16 bases left in between. The CDR3 DNA follows: TGTGCCAGCAACAGCCCCGGAGGCAGAGAGACCCAGTACTTC. It encodes CASNSPGGRETQYF.

This clone was counted between two and nine times. V and J are TRBV12-5 and TRBJ1-5, with TRBD1 matching 8 bases. This CDR3 contains 17 residues. Trimming removed 1 base from V and 5 bases from J; junction bases left unmatched: 10. From germline, CDR1 is LGHNT and CDR2 FRNRAP. CDR3 residues: CASGLGKGQGIDQPQHF. The CDR3 bases are TGTGCTAGTGGTTTGGGAAAAGGACAGGGAATCGATCAGCCCCAGCATTTT.

The J gene is TRBJ1-1, the V gene TRBV9; weak D call: TRBD1 (5 bases). Germline V gene lookup returns CDR1 SGDLS and CDR2 YYNGEE. CDR3 length: 16 residues. V was shortened by 0 bases and J by 0 bases, with 12 bases between the two germline ends. CDR3 region: CASSVEGVGVNTEAFF. CDR3 nucleotide sequence: TGTGCCAGCAGCGTAGAAGGGGTCGGAGTGAACACTGAAGCTTTCTTT.

The chain has TRBV15 and TRBJ2-7; D is ambiguous. This CDR3 contains 14 residues. The V gene lost 3 bases and the J gene lost 0 bases, with 9 bases spanning the gap. CDR1 and CDR2 from the germline V gene are LNHNV and YYDKDF (reference sequence). CDR3 DNA sequence: TGTGCCACCAGCAGTCCCAGCAGCTCCTACGAGCAGTACTTC. Translating it yields CATSSPSSSYEQYF.

The rearrangement uses TRBV19 and TRBJ2-3, with a tentative D call TRBD1 (5 bases). The germline gives CDR1 LNHDA, CDR2 SQIVND (reference sequence). This CDR3 has 14 amino acids. The V gene lost 5 bases and the J gene lost 0 bases, with 9 bases spanning the gap. Written as DNA, the CDR3 is TGTGCCAGTAGTGACAGCCTTAGCACAGATACGCAGTATTTT. Its translation is CASSDSLSTDTQYF.

The chain combines TRBV12-3 or TRBV12-4 with TRBJ1-5; D is undetermined. Trimming stripped 3 bases from V and 7 bases from J, with 10 bases between. The CDR3 has 13 amino acids. The CDR3 is CASSFGVAQPQHF. CDR3 coding DNA: TGTGCCAGCAGTTTTGGGGTGGCACAGCCCCAGCATTTT.

This clone was seen more than once but under ten times. The V and J genes are TRBV19 and TRBJ1-1; TRBD1 matches at 9 bases. The CDR3 totals 17 residues. Germline CDR1 is LNHDA and CDR2 is SQIVND (reference sequence). The V segment lost 4 bases and the J segment 0 bases; nucleotides outside the gene matches: 9. The CDR3 region has the DNA TGTGCCAGTAGTAGCCGCCGGGACAGGGTATTGAACACTGAAGCTTTCTTT. It translates to CASSSRRDRVLNTEAFF.

This sequence joins TRBV9 and TRBJ2-7; 8 nucleotides align to TRBD1. Trimming at V came to 4 bases and at J to 5 bases, leaving 8 bases not matched to a gene. The germline V gene encodes CDR1 SGDLS and CDR2 YYNGEE. This CDR3 has 14 residues. Written as DNA, the CDR3 is TGTGCCAGCAGCCCCCGGACAGGGCCGGACGAGCAGTACTTC. Protein sequence: CASSPRTGPDEQYF.

The chain has TRBV27 and TRBJ1-2; D remains unclear. Trimming cost V 2 bases and J 8 bases, with 12 bases left between them. Germline V CDR1 and CDR2: MNHEY, SMNVEV (reference sequence). The length of the CDR3 is 13 residues. For the CDR3, the DNA is TGTGCCAGCAGTTTACGGACCGAGGGAGGCTACACCTTC. Its protein is CASSLRTEGGYTF.

The chain joins TRBV5-1 to TRBJ2-1, with 7 nucleotides matching TRBD1. This CDR3 comprises 15 residues. V lost 3 bases and J lost 3; bases outside the gene matches: 6. Germline loops: CDR1 SGHRS, CDR2 YFSETQ. The CDR3 is CASSSDRDLYNEQFF. CDR3 bases: TGCGCCAGCAGCTCCGACAGGGACCTCTACAATGAGCAGTTCTTC.

Worth noting for this clone: Relative to the germline gene, one junction end is altered; a read error may explain this. The chain has TRBV5-5 and TRBJ2-1, with D possibly called TRBD1 or TRBD2 (5 bases each). The germline gives CDR1 SGHKS, CDR2 YYEKEE (reference sequence). The CDR3 is 13 residues long. The CDR3 is CASRRVGTSSQVF. CDR3 coding DNA: TGTGCCAGCAGGCGAGTAGGGACCAGTAGTCAAGTCTTC. Drawing the rest from reference TRBV5-5 and TRBJ2-1, the complete variable domain is DAGVTQSPTHLIKTRGQQVTLRCSPISGHKSVSWYQQVLGQGPQFIFQYYEKEERGRGNFPDRFSARQFPNYSSELNVNALLLGDSALYLCASRRVGTSSQVFGPGTRLTVL.